The 20 T cell receptor beta chains given below trace back to one sample, sequenced in a study of CD8 T cells in Susac syndrome. RNA amounts of roughly 0.5 to 1 ug underwent reverse transcription with random hexamers. Using its own MiXCR run on the immunoSEQ multiplex PCR reads, TCRdb lists one record per CDR3 protein. The sample consists of about 75,000 distinct CDR3 sequences, approximately 94% of them appearing once. The sequenced sample was CD8+ T cells from PBMCs. The source is a human donor with Susac syndrome.

The chain employs TRBV12-3 or TRBV12-4 and TRBJ2-7; TRBD1 or TRBD2 may be the D gene (5 bases each). V was pared by 2 bases and J by 5 bases, with 7 bases between. The CDR3 loop spans 12 amino acids. In DNA form, the CDR3 reads TGTGCCAGCAGTTTACTGGGACACGAGCAGTACTTC. Translation: CASSLLGHEQYF.

The V call is TRBV7-9, the J call TRBJ2-7; 8 bases align to TRBD1. V was pared by 5 bases and J by 1 base, with 4 bases of the junction left unmatched. This CDR3 is built from 14 residues. CDR1 is SEHNR and CDR2 is FQNEAQ in the germline V gene (reference sequence). The CDR3 reads CASSHRDRSYEQYF. The CDR3 DNA is TGTGCCAGCAGCCACCGGGACAGGTCCTACGAGCAGTACTTC.

This clonotype is a singleton in its sample. V usage is TRBV6-1 and J usage is TRBJ1-5; no firm D call. The CDR3 covers 14 residues. Germline CDR1 is MNHNS and CDR2 is SASEGT. Trimming left V 5 bases short and J 1 base short, with 9 bases between. The CDR3 loop is CASSPVESNQPQHF. CDR3 in DNA: TGTGCCAGCAGTCCTGTGGAGAGCAATCAGCCCCAGCATTTT.

This chain links TRBV4-1 with TRBJ2-3; 11 nucleotides match TRBD1. CDR1 is MGHRA, CDR2 YSYEKL, per germline. The CDR3 runs 15 residues. The V gene end was trimmed by 4 bases and the J gene end by 5 bases; junction bases not matched to a gene: 5. The CDR3 coding sequence is TGCGCCAGCAGCCGCGGACAGGGGGCGGAAGATACGCAGTATTTT. This encodes CASSRGQGAEDTQYF.

This chain uses TRBV9 with TRBJ1-2, with D uncertain. Germline CDR1 reads SGDLS; CDR2 reads YYNGEE. V shed 0 bases and J shed 10 bases, with 13 bases lying between them. CDR3 length: 13 amino acids. DNA for the CDR3: TGTGCCAGCAGCGTAGGGAGGGAATCTGCCTACACCTTC. This sequence encodes CASSVGRESAYTF.

The V and J genes are TRBV12-3 or TRBV12-4 and TRBJ2-7; 7 bases agree with TRBD2. Trimming removed 5 bases from V and 2 bases from J; junction bases left unmatched: 6. The CDR3 spans 14 residues. In nucleotides, the CDR3 is TGTGCCAGCAGTCTCGGGACTAACCCCTACGAGCAGTACTTC. This codes for CASSLGTNPYEQYF.

The table lists this clonotype with a few counts. The chain combines TRBV12-3 or TRBV12-4 with TRBJ2-1; D unresolved. The CDR3 covers 11 residues. Trimming took off 6 bases at V and 4 bases at J, with 4 bases between the two ends. The CDR3 nucleotides are TGTGCCAGCAGAACGTACAATGAGCAGTTCTTC. As protein: CASRTYNEQFF.

V usage is TRBV15 and J usage is TRBJ1-5; maybe TRBD1 (6 bases). Germline CDR1 and CDR2: LNHNV and YYDKDF (reference sequence). Trimming removed 4 bases from V and 1 base from J, with 11 bases in between. The CDR3 loop spans 15 amino acids. The CDR3 reads CATSTHRASNQPQHF. In DNA form, the CDR3 reads TGTGCCACCAGCACTCACAGGGCGAGCAATCAGCCCCAGCATTTT. Based on the CDR3 plus reference TRBV15 and TRBJ1-5, the full variable domain is DAMVIQNPRYQVTQFGKPVTLSCSQTLNHNVMYWYQQKSSQAPKLLFHYYDKDFNNEADTPDNFQSRRPNTSFCFLDIRSPGLGDTAMYLCATSTHRASNQPQHFGDGTRLSIL.

The V and J genes are TRBV27 and TRBJ1-2, with D possibly being TRBD1 (5 bases). With 4 bases removed from V and 6 bases from J, the gap between germline ends came to 12 bases. The germline V gene encodes CDR1 MNHEY and CDR2 SMNVEV (reference sequence). This CDR3 has 13 residues. CDR3 DNA: TGTGCCAGCAGTTCCAGGGTAAGGGATGGCTACACCTTC. Amino acids: CASSSRVRDGYTF.

V gene TRBV12-3 or TRBV12-4 combines with J gene TRBJ1-2; D gene uncertain. Trimming left V 7 bases short and J 4 bases short, with 19 bases between. This CDR3 is 15 amino acids long. DNA for the CDR3: TGTGCCAGCACCGAAGCAGCTTCTCCTTTCTATGGCTACACCTTC. It yields the protein CASTEAASPFYGYTF.

The chain uses TRBV7-9 and TRBJ2-3, with 7 bases lining up with TRBD1. V shed 11 bases, J shed 2 bases, and the junction held 7 bases outside the gene matches. CDR1 is SEHNR and CDR2 is FQNEAQ in the germline V gene (reference sequence). The CDR3 has 13 residues. The CDR3 sequence is CAGQDRNTDTQYF. CDR3 nucleotide sequence: TGTGCCGGACAGGACCGCAACACAGATACGCAGTATTTT.

DNA for the CDR3: TGTGCCAGTAGTTCGGGGGAGCACTACAATGAGCAGTTCTTC. This codes for CASSSGEHYNEQFF. The genes are TRBV19 and TRBJ2-1; tentatively, D is TRBD2 (6 bases). In germline, CDR1 is LNHDA, CDR2 SQIVND (reference sequence). The CDR3 extends over 14 amino acids. Trimming stripped 5 bases from V and 3 bases from J, with 11 bases between. The entire variable domain, with the rest obtained from reference TRBV19 and TRBJ2-1, is as follows: DGGITQSPKYLFRKEGQNVTLSCEQNLNHDAMYWYRQDPGQGLRLIYYSQIVNDFQKGDIAEGYSVSREKKESFPLTVTSAQKNPTAFYLCASSSGEHYNEQFFGPGTRLTVL.

This chain connects TRBV27 to TRBJ2-2, with TRBD1 matching over 9 bases. The V gene end was trimmed by 5 bases and the J gene end by 4 bases; junction bases not matched to a gene: 5. There are 15 residues in the CDR3. The V gene's germline CDR1 is MNHEY and CDR2 SMNVEV (reference sequence). The CDR3 reads CASSPRQGGTGELFF. CDR3 sequence (DNA): TGTGCCAGCAGTCCGCGACAGGGGGGCACCGGGGAGCTGTTTTTT.

The chain combines TRBV7-9 with TRBJ2-3; possibly TRBD1 for D (6 bases). V was clipped by 3 bases and J by 4 bases, with 11 bases between them. Germline assignment: CDR1 SEHNR and CDR2 FQNEAQ (reference sequence). The CDR3 spans 14 residues. The CDR3 DNA reads as TGTGCCAGCAGCTTTAATGGGGGCGCAGATACGCAGTATTTT. This translates into CASSFNGGADTQYF.

This clonotype was counted once. The chain is built from TRBV14 and TRBJ1-1, with 7 bases identical to TRBD1. The CDR3 is 12 amino acids. Germline V gene data show CDR1 as SGHDN and CDR2 as FVKESK. V was pared by 4 bases and J by 8 bases, with 4 bases of the junction left unmatched. The CDR3 reads CASSRGTAEAFF. The CDR3 coding sequence is TGTGCCAGCAGCCGCGGGACAGCCGAAGCTTTCTTT.

This chain connects TRBV27 to TRBJ2-5; the match to TRBD1 covers 7 bases. CDR3 length: 14 residues. The ends lost 1 base at V and 1 base at J; junction bases unmatched: 0. CDR1 MNHEY and CDR2 SMNVEV come from the germline V gene (reference sequence). CDR3 amino acids: CASSLYRGQETQYF. For the CDR3, the DNA is TGTGCCAGCAGTTTATACAGGGGCCAAGAGACCCAGTACTTC.

The table lists this clonotype with a count of one. The V and J genes are TRBV24-1 and TRBJ2-7, with a possible D match to TRBD2 (6 bases). V lost 4 bases to trimming and J lost 0 bases, with 12 bases between them. Germline V lookup: CDR1 KGHDR, CDR2 SFDVKD. The CDR3 length is 15 residues. CDR3 in DNA: TGTGCCACCAGTGACCCCGACGGGAGCTCCTACGAGCAGTACTTC. The encoded protein is CATSDPDGSSYEQYF.

The table lists this clonotype with a count of one. V gene TRBV5-1 combines with J gene TRBJ1-4, with TRBD1 matching over 7 bases. Germline V gene lookup returns CDR1 SGHRS and CDR2 YFSETQ. Germline trimming cut 4 bases from V and 0 bases from J; bases unmatched to any gene: 6. The CDR3 runs to 16 residues. DNA of the CDR3: TGCGCCAGCAGCATGGACAGGCTCCCAACTAATGAAAAACTGTTTTTT. Amino acids: CASSMDRLPTNEKLFF.

CDR3: CASSLAGVGRFSYEQYF. Here the CDR3 DNA reads TGTGCCAGCAGCTTGGCCGGTGTAGGGCGCTTCTCCTACGAGCAGTACTTC. The chain recombines TRBV5-4 with TRBJ2-7, with unresolved D. Per germline, CDR1 SGHNT and CDR2 YYREEE (reference sequence). The CDR3 has 17 amino acids. The V and J ends lost 0 bases and 0 bases respectively, with 16 bases between them.

The rearrangement links TRBV29-1 to TRBJ1-2, with TRBD1 matching 7 bases. The CDR3 covers 14 residues. CDR1 and CDR2 (germline): SQVTM, ANQGSEA. V was pared by 7 bases and J by 4 bases, with 12 bases of the junction left unmatched. The CDR3 DNA reads as TGCAGCGACAACCGGGACAGCGTCTTCTATGGCTACACCTTC. Its translation is CSDNRDSVFYGYTF.